A selection of T cell receptor beta chains follows, all from one sample in a study of CD8 T cells in ankylosing spondylitis. TCRdb reanalysed the 5' RACE reads using MiXCR and keeps one entry per CDR3 protein. The repertoire has about 750,000 distinct CDR3 sequences, under 20% of them found once; the top ten carry around 19%. The sequenced sample was blood, either unsorted or a sorted T cell fraction (not recorded which). These receptors came from a male donor with ankylosing spondylitis. Both conserved end residues are trimmed from each CDR3. Clone size is not always given. Where it is, it says once, few, many or a class for expanded clones.

CDR3 length	V gene	clone size	J gene	CDR3 protein
13	TRBV27	.	TRBJ2-7	ASSTRTGQIYEQY
16	TRBV20-1	few	TRBJ2-3	SASFISSGGTSTDTQY
13	TRBV7-9	few	TRBJ2-1	ASSLAFGAGNEQF
9	TRBV20-1	few	TRBJ2-1	SAPSYNEQF
13	TRBV7-9	.	TRBJ2-1	ASSFTWEGLNEQF
11	TRBV3-1	few	TRBJ2-7	ASSQVNSYEQY
13	TRBV28	.	TRBJ2-2	ATGGGQGRPGELF
12	TRBV12-3/TRBV12-4	.	TRBJ1-2	ASSPLGDGNGYT
11	TRBV7-9	.	TRBJ2-1	ASSSGGPGEQF
13	TRBV4-1	few	TRBJ1-1	ASSQVEGRNTEAF
13	TRBV12-3/TRBV12-4	.	TRBJ2-5	ASSSPGEGRETQY
11	TRBV5-6	few	TRBJ2-5	ASSLELKETQY
10	TRBV28	.	TRBJ1-4	ASSLPWEKLF
11	TRBV7-9	.	TRBJ2-7	ASSSGTGVEQY
14	TRBV28	.	TRBJ1-5	ASSPVDRGWNHPQH
10	TRBV29-1	.	TRBJ2-5	SVEGQEKTQY
13	TRBV20-1	few	TRBJ2-5	SARALNRVQETQY
13	TRBV9	few	TRBJ2-6	ASSVVSAGANVLT
13	TRBV3-1	few	TRBJ2-2	ASSRGQGYGGELF
15	TRBV3-1	few	TRBJ2-1	ASSPTRRGATYNEQF
14	TRBV7-9	few	TRBJ2-2	AIPSLSGRNTGELF
16	TRBV11-2	few	TRBJ1-6	ASSAMGRGSSYNSPLH
14	TRBV5-6	.	TRBJ2-1	ASSLVRTSGSNEQF
11	TRBV29-1	few	TRBJ2-1	SVEEPGNNEQF